The clone carrying this TCR beta chain was observed a handful of times. As yet, its antigen is unknown. RNA extraction was followed by reverse transcription into cDNA, which acted as the sequencing template. Assay used: immunoSEQ multiplex PCR; TCRdb lists only in-frame clones, some missing. The sample carries roughly 170,000 clones, 50% to 60% recorded once. The data originate from a study of CD8+ T cells in alopecia areata. Overall study findings and caveats: Clonality in lesional scalp, especially alopecia totalis/universalis, exceeded that of normal scalp.

The germline CDR1 and CDR2 sequences are MNHNS and SASEGT. V dropped 8 bases and J dropped 1 base, with 11 bases sitting between them. The length of the CDR3 is 14 residues. The genes are TRBV6-1 and TRBJ2-2; D is uncertain. The sequences come from CD4+ T cells sorted from blood, collected at week 0. This receptor was identified in a human donor with alopecia areata. This CDR3 is CASLTHQNTGELFF. In nucleotides, the CDR3 is TGTGCCAGCTTAACCCACCAGAACACCGGGGAGCTGTTTTTT.